The 18 T cell receptor beta chains below come from one sample, sequenced in a study of cytomegalovirus exposure and HLA in healthy donors. PCR amplification relied on 60 Vbeta primers (plus 13 Jbeta primers). The assay was immunoSEQ multiplex PCR, and TCRdb's table has in-frame clones only and misses some. Altogether 110,000 to 150,000 clones are present, more than 65% being singletons, with the ten largest covering 1.6%. Sequenced: PBMCs. The receptors come from a woman in her 30s in good health and CMV-seronegative.

This clone was observed a single time. V and J are TRBV30 and TRBJ1-1, with D perhaps TRBD1 (5 bases). The CDR3 extends over 13 amino acids. With 0 bases removed from V and 6 bases from J, the gap between germline ends came to 11 bases. CDR1 and CDR2 from the germline V gene are GTSNPN and SVGIG (reference sequence). The CDR3 sequence is CAWSVSGGAEAFF. The CDR3 bases are TGTGCCTGGAGTGTGTCCGGGGGGGCTGAAGCTTTCTTT.

The chain recombines TRBV29-1 with TRBJ2-7; perhaps TRBD1 as D (7 bases). CDR1 is SQVTM, CDR2 ANQGSEA, per germline. The CDR3 has 14 residues. V lost 6 bases to trimming and J lost 4 bases, with 19 bases between them. CDR3 residues: CSVGVAGTAYEQYF. CDR3 sequence (DNA): TGCAGCGTCGGAGTGGCGGGGACAGCTTACGAGCAGTACTTC.

Here the CDR3 DNA reads TGTGCCAGCAGTTTAAGTAGCCTCCTCTACGAGCAGTACTTC. It translates to CASSLSSLLYEQYF. The gene calls are TRBV28 and TRBJ2-5; no firm D call. TRBJ2-7 matches the DNA end more closely, so the J call is doubtful. Germline-derived CDR1 and CDR2 are MDHEN and SYDVKM. The CDR3 has 14 amino acids.

The chain employs TRBV9 and TRBJ2-3; TRBD2 matches at 8 bases. J lost 5 bases, V lost 3 bases, and 5 bases had no gene match. The CDR3 runs to 14 residues. Germline V gene data show CDR1 as SGDLS and CDR2 as YYNGEE. The CDR3 DNA is TGTGCCAGCAGCGGTAGCGGGGTTGGAGATACGCAGTATTTT. Residues: CASSGSGVGDTQYF.

The chain is built from TRBV5-6 and TRBJ2-4, with 7 bases matching TRBD2. CDR3 length: 14 residues. In germline, CDR1 is SGHDT, CDR2 YYEEEE. With 4 bases clipped from V and 8 bases from J, the junction kept 9 bases outside the gene matches. The CDR3 is CASSPPLGRDIQYF. CDR3 bases: TGTGCCAGCAGCCCTCCTTTAGGGAGGGACATTCAGTACTTC.

The genes are TRBV4-2 and TRBJ2-1; no firm D call. The V end was cut by 3 bases, the J end by 7 bases, with 10 bases between. The CDR3 length is 13 residues. Looked up from germline, CDR1 is LGHNA and CDR2 is YNFKEQ. In DNA form, the CDR3 reads TGTGCCAGCAGCCACCCCTCTATTAATGAGCAGTTCTTC. It yields the protein CASSHPSINEQFF.

The V call is TRBV10-3, the J call TRBJ1-1, with D possibly being TRBD1 (6 bases). Germline loops: CDR1 ENHRY, CDR2 SYGVKD. Trimming took 3 bases from V and 4 from J, leaving 12 bases between them. The CDR3 has 14 residues. DNA of the CDR3: TGTGCCATCAGTGACCAACAGGGTATCACTGAAGCTTTCTTT. This sequence encodes CAISDQQGITEAFF.

The J gene is TRBJ1-3, the V gene TRBV5-1; D ambiguous. Trimming took 1 base from V and 0 from J, leaving 8 bases between them. CDR3 length: 15 amino acids. The germline gives CDR1 SGHRS, CDR2 YFSETQ. The CDR3 loop is CASSLSAISGNTIYF. The CDR3 region has the DNA TGCGCCAGCAGCTTGTCAGCGATCTCTGGAAACACCATATATTTT.

This chain connects TRBV7-8 to TRBJ1-4; D call uncertain. The V gene's germline CDR1 is SGHVS and CDR2 FQNEAQ. V lost 5 bases, J lost 2 bases, and 12 bases lay in between. The length of the CDR3 is 15 residues. The CDR3 region is CASSPNGYTNEKLFF. Here the CDR3 DNA reads TGTGCCAGCAGCCCTAACGGGTACACTAATGAAAAACTGTTTTTT.

J is TRBJ2-1 and V is TRBV28; D ambiguous. V was cut by 5 bases and J by 4 bases, with 18 bases left in between. This CDR3 spans 16 amino acids. Germline values: CDR1 MDHEN, CDR2 SYDVKM. The chain's CDR3 is CASSKIPGFEYNEQFF. CDR3 DNA sequence: TGTGCCAGCAGTAAGATCCCAGGCTTTGAGTACAATGAGCAGTTCTTC.

As for this clone: The sample holds other DNA sequences that translate to the same CDR3. This chain connects TRBV2 to TRBJ1-4; D perhaps matches TRBD1 (6 bases). CDR3 size: 14 residues. Between the trimmed V and J ends, which lost 6 bases and 5 bases, there was a span of 13 bases. CDR1 and CDR2 (germline): SNHLY, FYNNEI. CDR3 DNA: TGTGCCAGCAGCGATCACAGGGTCAATGAAAAACTGTTTTTT. Residues: CASSDHRVNEKLFF.

The chain is built from TRBV9 and TRBJ2-3, with 11 bases aligning to TRBD2. The V and J ends lost 0 bases and 6 bases, in that order; junction bases with no gene match: 6. Per germline, CDR1 SGDLS and CDR2 YYNGEE. The CDR3 loop spans 16 amino acids. Here the CDR3 DNA reads TGTGCCAGCAGCGTAGCACTAGCGGGGGATGCGGATACGCAGTATTTT. Translating it yields CASSVALAGDADTQYF. The complete variable domain, with remaining parts taken from reference TRBV9 and TRBJ2-3, reads DSGVTQTPKHLITATGQRVTLRCSPRSGDLSVYWYQQSLDQGLQFLIQYYNGEERAKGNILERFSAQQFPDLHSELNLSSLELGDSALYFCASSVALAGDADTQYFGPGTRLTVL.

The chain combines TRBV7-2 with TRBJ2-2; tentatively, D is TRBD1 (6 bases). The CDR3 sequence is 16 residues long. Deletions cut 5 bases from V and 3 bases from J, with 16 bases between. Germline V gene data show CDR1 as SGHTA and CDR2 as FQGNSA. CDR3 loop: CASSPTSGVHTGELFF. The CDR3, as DNA: TGTGCCAGCAGCCCGACCTCAGGGGTCCACACCGGGGAGCTGTTTTTT.

J is TRBJ2-5 and V is TRBV18; D might be TRBD1 (6 bases). V was clipped by 4 bases and J by 5 bases, with 14 bases between them. The germline gives CDR1 KGHSH, CDR2 LQKENI. This CDR3 region has 14 residues. Here the CDR3 DNA reads TGTGCCAGCTCACAACTACAGGGTCGGGAGACCCAGTACTTC. It translates to CASSQLQGRETQYF. Complete variable domain (other parts from reference TRBV18 and TRBJ2-5): NAGVMQNPRHLVRRRGQEARLRCSPMKGHSHVYWYRQLPEEGLKFMVYLQKENIIDESGMPKERFSAEFPKEGPSILRIQQVVRGDSAAYFCASSQLQGRETQYFGPGTRLLVL.

This clone occurred a few times. The chain couples TRBV6-5 to TRBJ2-5; 9 nucleotides agree with TRBD1. With V trimmed by 4 bases and J by 4 bases, 4 bases remained unmatched. Germline V gene lookup returns CDR1 MNHEY and CDR2 SVGAGI. The CDR3 is 14 residues long. DNA of the CDR3: TGTGCCAGCAGTTGGGGGACAGGGAGAGAGACCCAGTACTTC. This sequence encodes CASSWGTGRETQYF.

In DNA, the CDR3 is TGTGCCAGCAGCCAAGCCGGGACAGCGGATAATTCACCCCTCCACTTT. Translation gives CASSQAGTADNSPLHF. This sequence joins TRBV4-2 and TRBJ1-6, with 7 bases aligning to TRBD1. This CDR3 contains 16 residues. Germline CDR1 reads LGHNA; CDR2 reads YNFKEQ. The junction had 5 bases not matched to a gene; V was cut back by 1 base and J by 5 bases.

The V call is TRBV18, the J call TRBJ2-5; weak D call: TRBD2 (6 bases). Trimming shortened V by 3 bases and J by 7 bases, and 15 bases separated the two germline ends. The CDR3 sequence is 14 residues long. Per the germline V gene, CDR1 is KGHSH and CDR2 is LQKENI. CDR3 in amino acids: CASSPLEGKVTQYF. The CDR3 DNA follows: TGTGCCAGCTCACCGTTGGAGGGAAAGGTGACCCAGTACTTC.

V gene TRBV5-6 combines with J gene TRBJ2-1, with 8 bases fitting TRBD1. Germline V gene sequence: CDR1 SGHDT, CDR2 YYEEEE. The V and J ends lost 3 bases and 7 bases, in that order; junction bases with no gene match: 12. The CDR3 extends over 16 amino acids. CDR3 region: CASSWGGRTGFNEQFF. The CDR3 DNA follows: TGTGCCAGCAGCTGGGGCGGGCGGACAGGGTTTAATGAGCAGTTCTTC.